This passage covers 3 T cell receptor beta chains from one sample sequenced in a study of cytomegalovirus exposure and HLA in healthy donors (dated by TCRdb to about 2017). Libraries were constructed by the immunoSEQ multiplex PCR assay. The multiplex PCR relied on a mix of 60 forward primers for TCR Vbeta segments and 13 reverse primers for TCR Jbeta segments. TCRdb obtained this table from immuneACCESS and retained in-frame rearrangements with V and J assigned. These tables miss some clones; where compared with another copy, unresolved V genes account for less than half of the shortfall, and the remainder is unexplained. This sample has about 110,000 clones in its table, and 70% to 80% of those were observed once. Jointly, the top ten make up approximately 5.1% of the sample. The source material was PBMCs. These receptors all stem from a female donor in good health and CMV-seropositive.

The J gene is TRBJ2-3, the V gene TRBV7-6; TRBD2 is a possible D gene (6 bases). Germline V gene sequence: CDR1 SGHVS, CDR2 FNYEAQ. Trimming removed 0 bases at V and 5 bases at J, with 9 bases between. The CDR3 extends over 14 amino acids. The DNA of the CDR3 is TGTGCCAGCAGCTTAGCGGGGGGTGGAGATACGCAGTATTTT. Encoded protein: CASSLAGGGDTQYF.

The V call is TRBV28, the J call TRBJ2-5, with a weak D call TRBD2 (5 bases). The CDR3 runs 14 residues. Germline V gene data show CDR1 as MDHEN and CDR2 as SYDVKM. V lost 4 bases, J lost 5 bases, and 14 bases lay in between. CDR3 in amino acids: CASSSPTPGETQYF. The CDR3 region has the DNA TGTGCCAGCAGTTCTCCGACTCCGGGGGAGACCCAGTACTTC.

V usage is TRBV7-8 and J usage is TRBJ2-1; a possible D gene is TRBD1 (6 bases). Trimming shortened V by 4 bases and J by 3 bases, and 13 bases separated the two germline ends. The CDR3 covers 15 residues. CDR1 is SGHVS, CDR2 FQNEAQ, per germline. CDR3 in amino acids: CASSSPGTHYNEQFF. In DNA, the CDR3 is TGTGCCAGCAGCTCGCCCGGGACACACTACAATGAGCAGTTCTTC.